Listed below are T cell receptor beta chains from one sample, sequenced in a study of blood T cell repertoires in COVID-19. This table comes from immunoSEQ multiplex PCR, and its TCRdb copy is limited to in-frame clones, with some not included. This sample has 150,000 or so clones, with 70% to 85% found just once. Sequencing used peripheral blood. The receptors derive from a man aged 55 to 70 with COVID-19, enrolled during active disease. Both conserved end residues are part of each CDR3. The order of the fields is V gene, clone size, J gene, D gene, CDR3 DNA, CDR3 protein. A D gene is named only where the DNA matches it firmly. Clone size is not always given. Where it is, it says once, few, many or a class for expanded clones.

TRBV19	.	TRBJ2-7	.	TGTGCCAGTAGTGCGGCCAAGGGGGATCCCTCCTACGAGCAGTACTTC	CASSAAKGDPSYEQYF
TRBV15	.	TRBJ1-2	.	TGTGCCACGCGCGGGGCGGCACACTATGGCTACACCTTC	CATRGAAHYGYTF
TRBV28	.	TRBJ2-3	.	TGTGCCAGCTCGAGACTAGATACGCAGTATTTT	CASSRLDTQYF
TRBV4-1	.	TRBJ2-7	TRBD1	TGCGCCAGCAGCCAAGATCTCAGGCTGGGACAGGTAAATTCCTACGAGCAGTACTTC	CASSQDLRLGQVNSYEQYF
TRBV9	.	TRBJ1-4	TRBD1	TGTGCCAGCAGTCCCGGGACAGAAAATGAAAAACTGTTTTTT	CASSPGTENEKLFF
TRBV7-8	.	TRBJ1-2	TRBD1	TGTGCCAGCAGCTTAGCCAAGACAGGGGTTAACTATGGCTACACCTTC	CASSLAKTGVNYGYTF
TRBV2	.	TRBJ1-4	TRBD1	TGTGCCAGCAGCATGGGGACAGGGCATGAAAAACTGTTTTTT	CASSMGTGHEKLFF
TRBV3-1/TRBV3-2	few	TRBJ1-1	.	TGTGCCAGCAGCCATAGCCGGCGTGAAGCTTTCTTT	CASSHSRREAFF
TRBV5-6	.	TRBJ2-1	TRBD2	TGTGCCAGCAGCAGATTAGCGGGAGAAGTATCCAATGAGCAGTTCTTC	CASSRLAGEVSNEQFF
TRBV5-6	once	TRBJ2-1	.	TGTGCCAGCAGCTTGGGCTTGGGCAACTACAATGAGCAGTTCTTC	CASSLGLGNYNEQFF
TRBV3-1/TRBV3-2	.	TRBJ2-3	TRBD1	TGTGCCAGCAGCTTATCGACAGGGACCACAGATACGCAGTATTTT	CASSLSTGTTDTQYF
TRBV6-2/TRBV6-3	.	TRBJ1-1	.	TGTGCCAGCAACCCAGACATCTACACTGAAGCTTTCTTT	CASNPDIYTEAFF
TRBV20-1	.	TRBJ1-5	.	TGCAGTGCTAGTCAGGGTAACGGCAATCAGCCCCAGCATTTT	CSASQGNGNQPQHF
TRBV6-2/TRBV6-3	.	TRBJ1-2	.	TGTGCCAGCAGTACTTTAAACTATGGCTACACCTTC	CASSTLNYGYTF
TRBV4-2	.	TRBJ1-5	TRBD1	TGTGCCAGCAGCCAATCTGTCGGCAGGGGGCTGCAGGGGACCCAGCATTTT	CASSQSVGRGLQGTQHF
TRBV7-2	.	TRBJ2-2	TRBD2	TGTGCCAGCAGCTCAACTAGCGGGACAGTCACCGGGGAGCTGTTTTTT	CASSSTSGTVTGELFF
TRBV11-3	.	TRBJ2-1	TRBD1	TGTGCCAGCAGCCCCCTGGACAGGGGGCACGTCAATGAGCAGTTCTTC	CASSPLDRGHVNEQFF
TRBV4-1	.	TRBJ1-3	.	TGCGCCAGCAGCCAAAGTCCCAGGCGGGTCGGAAACACCATATATTTT	CASSQSPRRVGNTIYF
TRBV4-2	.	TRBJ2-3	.	TGTGCCAGCAGACGGGAGTGGGGGGGCTACACAGATACGCAGTATTTT	CASRREWGGYTDTQYF
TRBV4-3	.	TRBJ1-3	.	TGCGCCAGCAGCCAAGATACCTCATCTAGAAACACCATATATTTT	CASSQDTSSRNTIYF
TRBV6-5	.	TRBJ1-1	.	TGTGCCATATTAATGAACACTGAAGCTTTCTTT	CAILMNTEAFF
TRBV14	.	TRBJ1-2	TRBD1	TGTGCCAGCAGCCAACGCGGGACAGGGGGCTTCTATGGCTACACCTTC	CASSQRGTGGFYGYTF
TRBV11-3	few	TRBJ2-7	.	TGTGCCAGCAGCTTAGACAGGTCCTACGAGCAGTACTTC	CASSLDRSYEQYF
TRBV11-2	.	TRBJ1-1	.	TGTGCCAGCAGCTCGAGGCTGGCTAGGAACACTGAAGCTTTCTTT	CASSSRLARNTEAFF
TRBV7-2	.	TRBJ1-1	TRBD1	TGTGCCAGCAGCTTCGGACAGGGAGGCACTGAAGCTTTCTTT	CASSFGQGGTEAFF
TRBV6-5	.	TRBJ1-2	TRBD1	TGTGCCAGCAGTCAGAGGACAGGGGGGTATGGCTACACCTTC	CASSQRTGGYGYTF
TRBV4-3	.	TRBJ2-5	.	TGCGCCAGCAGCCAAGGGGGGGTGGAGACCCAGTACTTC	CASSQGGVETQYF
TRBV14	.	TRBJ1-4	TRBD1	TGTGCCAGCAGCCAAGCGGGTCATAACAGGGGTGAAAAACTGTTTTTT	CASSQAGHNRGEKLFF
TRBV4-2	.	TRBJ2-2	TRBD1	TGTGCCAGCAGCCTCCAGGGCCAGGGGGCATCAGTTGGGGAGCTGTTTTTT	CASSLQGQGASVGELFF
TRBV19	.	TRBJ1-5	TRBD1	TGTGCCAGTACTGGGGAGGACAGGGGCAATCAGCCCCAGCATTTT	CASTGEDRGNQPQHF
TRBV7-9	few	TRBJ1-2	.	TGTGCCAGCAGCTTGGACGGGATCTTCTATGGCTACACCTTC	CASSLDGIFYGYTF
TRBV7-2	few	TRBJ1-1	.	TGTGCCAGCAGCCGCCGGACAGAAAATCAGGCTTTCTTT	CASSRRTENQAFF
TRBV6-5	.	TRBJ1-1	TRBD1	TGTGCCAGCAGCATCGACAGGGGAGGGACTGAAGCTTTCTTT	CASSIDRGGTEAFF
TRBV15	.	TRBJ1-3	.	TGTGCCACCAGGCCCAGCTCTGGAAACACCATATATTTT	CATRPSSGNTIYF
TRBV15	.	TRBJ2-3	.	TGTGCCACCAGCAGAGAGTCAGGGTTCTCCACAGATACGCAGTATTTT	CATSRESGFSTDTQYF
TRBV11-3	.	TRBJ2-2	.	TGTGCCAGCAGCCTGTCCCCCGGGGAGCTGTTTTTT	CASSLSPGELFF
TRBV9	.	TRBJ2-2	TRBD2	TGTGCCAGCAGCGTAGAAGGCGGGAGTCGAGGAGGGGAGCTGTTTTTT	CASSVEGGSRGGELFF
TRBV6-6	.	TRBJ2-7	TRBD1	TGTGCCAGCAGTACAGGGGGGTACGAGCAGTACTTC	CASSTGGYEQYF
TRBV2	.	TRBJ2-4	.	TGTGCCAGCAGTAAAGATCCGGACATTCAGTACTTC	CASSKDPDIQYF
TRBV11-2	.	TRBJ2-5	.	TGTGCCAGCAGCTTATGGGCAGGCGAGCTGGAGACCCAGTACTTC	CASSLWAGELETQYF
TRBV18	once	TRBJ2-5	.	TGTGCCAGCTCACCAGGCGGGGAGACCCAGTACTTC	CASSPGGETQYF
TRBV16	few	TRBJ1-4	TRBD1	TGTGCCAGCAGCCCTCGACAGGGAAGTGAAAAACTGTTTTTT	CASSPRQGSEKLFF
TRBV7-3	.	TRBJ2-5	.	TGTGCCAGCAGCTTAGGGCTAGCGGAGACCCAGTACTTC	CASSLGLAETQYF